This T cell receptor (beta chain) was sequenced for a study of response to subunit inactivated influenza vaccine. TCRdb processed the RT-PCR reads anew with MiXCR; each CDR3 protein has one entry. The sample lists about 700,000 distinct CDR3 sequences, less than 20% occurring once. General study points: A suggestion made by the authors is that each seasonal influenza vaccination recruits few new T cells.

The CDR3 runs 15 residues. The germline V and J ends were trimmed by 5 bases and 0 bases, with 14 bases remaining between them. Germline loops: CDR1 SEHNR, CDR2 FQNEAQ (reference sequence). This clonotype was detected only a few times. Its antigen remains unidentified. The source material was PBMCs from blood, sampled approximately 12 days after vaccination. The source is a man aged 45 to 65 who received an inactivated influenza vaccine. The chain has TRBV7-9 and TRBJ2-7, with D possibly TRBD2 on 5 matching bases. The CDR3 DNA reads TGTGCCAGCAGCCCCCCCGGACTCAACTCCTACGAGCAGTACTTC. It yields the protein CASSPPGLNSYEQYF.